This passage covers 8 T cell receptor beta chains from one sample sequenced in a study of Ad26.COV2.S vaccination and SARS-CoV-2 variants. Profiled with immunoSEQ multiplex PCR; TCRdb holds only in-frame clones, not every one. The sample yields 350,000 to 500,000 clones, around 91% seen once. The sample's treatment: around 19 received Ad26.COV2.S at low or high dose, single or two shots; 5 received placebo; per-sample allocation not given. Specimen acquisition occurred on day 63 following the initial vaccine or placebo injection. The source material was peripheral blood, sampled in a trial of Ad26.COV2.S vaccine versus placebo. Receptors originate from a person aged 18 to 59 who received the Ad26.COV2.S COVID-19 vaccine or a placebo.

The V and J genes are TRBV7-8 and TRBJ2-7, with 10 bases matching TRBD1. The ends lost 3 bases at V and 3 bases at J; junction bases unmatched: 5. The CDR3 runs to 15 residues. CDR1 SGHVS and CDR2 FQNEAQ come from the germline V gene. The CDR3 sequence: CASSLGQGTFYEQYF. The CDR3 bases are TGTGCCAGCAGCTTGGGACAGGGGACTTTCTACGAGCAGTACTTC.

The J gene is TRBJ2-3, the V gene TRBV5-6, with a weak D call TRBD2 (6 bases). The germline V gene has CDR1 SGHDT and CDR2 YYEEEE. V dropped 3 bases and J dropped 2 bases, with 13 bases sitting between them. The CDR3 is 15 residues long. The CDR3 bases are TGTGCCAGCAGCTATTCCGCGGGACCCACAGATACGCAGTATTTT. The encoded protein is CASSYSAGPTDTQYF.

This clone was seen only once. The CDR3 is CASSVGVSGTEAFF. In nucleotides, the CDR3 is TGTGCCAGCAGCGTAGGCGTCTCGGGCACTGAAGCTTTCTTT. The V and J genes are TRBV9 and TRBJ1-1, with D unclear. The germline V gene has CDR1 SGDLS and CDR2 YYNGEE. This CDR3 is built from 14 residues. V was clipped by 0 bases and J by 4 bases, with 10 bases between them. Full variable domain (remainder filled in from reference TRBV9 and TRBJ1-1): DSGVTQTPKHLITATGQRVTLRCSPRSGDLSVYWYQQSLDQGLQFLIQYYNGEERAKGNILERFSAQQFPDLHSELNLSSLELGDSALYFCASSVGVSGTEAFFGQGTRLTVV.

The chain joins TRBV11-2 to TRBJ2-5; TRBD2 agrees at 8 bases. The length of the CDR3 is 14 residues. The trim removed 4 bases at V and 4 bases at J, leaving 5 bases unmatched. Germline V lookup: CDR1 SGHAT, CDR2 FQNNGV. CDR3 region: CASSSQTSAETQYF. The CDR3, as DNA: TGTGCCAGCAGCTCGCAGACTAGCGCAGAGACCCAGTACTTC.

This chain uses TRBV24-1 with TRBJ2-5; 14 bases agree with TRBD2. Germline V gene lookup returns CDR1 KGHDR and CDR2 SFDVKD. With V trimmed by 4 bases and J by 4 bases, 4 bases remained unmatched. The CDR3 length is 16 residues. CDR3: CATSDDGTSGRETQYF. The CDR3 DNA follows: TGTGCCACCAGTGACGATGGGACTAGCGGGAGAGAGACCCAGTACTTC.

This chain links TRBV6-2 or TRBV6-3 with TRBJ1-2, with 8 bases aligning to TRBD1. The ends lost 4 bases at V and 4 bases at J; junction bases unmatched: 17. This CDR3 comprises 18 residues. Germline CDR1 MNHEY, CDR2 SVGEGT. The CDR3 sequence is CASSSRPGTGIEFYGYTF. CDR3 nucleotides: TGTGCCAGCAGTTCGCGTCCCGGGACAGGAATCGAATTCTATGGCTACACCTTC.

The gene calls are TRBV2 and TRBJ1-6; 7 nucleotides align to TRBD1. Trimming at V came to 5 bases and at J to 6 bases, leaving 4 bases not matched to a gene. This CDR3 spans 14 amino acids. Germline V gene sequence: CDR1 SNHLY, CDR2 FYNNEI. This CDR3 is CASSPGTVNSPLHF. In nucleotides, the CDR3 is TGTGCCAGCAGTCCCGGGACAGTTAATTCACCCCTCCACTTT. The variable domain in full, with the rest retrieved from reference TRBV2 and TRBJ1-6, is EPEVTQTPSHQVTQMGQEVILRCVPISNHLYFYWYRQILGQKVEFLVSFYNNEISEKSEIFDDQFSVERPDGSNFTLKIRSTKLEDSAMYFCASSPGTVNSPLHFGNGTRLTVT.

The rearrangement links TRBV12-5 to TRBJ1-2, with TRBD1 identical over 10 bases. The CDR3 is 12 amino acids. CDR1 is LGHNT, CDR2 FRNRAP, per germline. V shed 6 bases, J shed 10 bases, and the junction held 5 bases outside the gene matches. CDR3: CASGTDRGPYTF. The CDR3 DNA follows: TGTGCTAGTGGCACCGACAGGGGGCCCTACACCTTC.